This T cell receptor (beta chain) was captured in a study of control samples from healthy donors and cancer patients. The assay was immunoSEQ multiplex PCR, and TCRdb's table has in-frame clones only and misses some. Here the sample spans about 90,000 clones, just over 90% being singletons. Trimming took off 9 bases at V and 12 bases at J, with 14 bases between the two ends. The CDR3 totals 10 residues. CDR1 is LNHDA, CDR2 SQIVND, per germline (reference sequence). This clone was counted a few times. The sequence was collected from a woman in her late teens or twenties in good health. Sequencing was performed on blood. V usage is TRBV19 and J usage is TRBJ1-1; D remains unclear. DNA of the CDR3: TGTGCCAGCGTGGGAGCTTGGCCTTTCTTT. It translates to CASVGAWPFF.